A single sample is the source of the 31 T cell receptor beta chains below, sequenced in a study of blood T cell repertoires in COVID-19 (dated by TCRdb to 2018 to 2020). Libraries were prepared through the immunoSEQ multiplex PCR assay. TCRdb holds this immuneACCESS table with in-frame rearrangements only. Some clones are missing; in checked studies, unresolved V genes explain under half, and the rest has no known cause. The sample yields a few hundred thousand clones; about 90% were counted once. The ten largest clonotypes hold about 0.6% of the sample. Sequencing was performed on PBMCs or T cells enriched from blood (not recorded which). The origin of the receptors is a man between 18 and 35 years old who had recovered from COVID-19.

This rearrangement joins TRBV12-5 to TRBJ1-2, with D unresolved. Trimming stripped 1 base from V and 4 bases from J, with 4 bases between. CDR3 length equals 12 residues. Germline V CDR1 and CDR2: LGHNT, FRNRAP. This chain's CDR3 is CASGLGSYGYTF. DNA for the CDR3: TGTGCTAGTGGTTTGGGCAGCTATGGCTACACCTTC.

V gene TRBV3-1 (or the pseudogene TRBV3-2) combines with J gene TRBJ2-7; 14 bases are shared with TRBD2. The CDR3 sequence is 16 residues long. Per germline, CDR1 LGHDT and CDR2 YNNKEL (reference sequence). The V and J ends lost 4 bases and 4 bases, in that order; junction bases with no gene match: 6. The CDR3 spells CASSPQGLAGVYEQYF. DNA of the CDR3: TGTGCCAGCAGCCCCCAGGGACTAGCGGGAGTGTACGAGCAGTACTTC.

The V gene is TRBV29-1, the J gene TRBJ2-2; 14 bases map to TRBD2. The CDR3 is 14 residues long. V trimming: 7 bases; J trimming: 7 bases; junction bases outside the gene matches: 5. Germline CDR1 SQVTM, CDR2 ANQGSEA. CDR3 loop: CSAAGTSGSGELFF. The CDR3 region has the DNA TGCAGCGCCGCCGGGACTAGCGGGAGCGGGGAGCTGTTTTTT.

The gene calls are TRBV5-1 and TRBJ2-1; tentatively, D is TRBD2 (6 bases). Germline V gene sequence: CDR1 SGHRS, CDR2 YFSETQ. Trimming removed 1 base from V and 6 bases from J, with 14 bases in between. This CDR3 has 15 amino acids. CDR3 coding DNA: TGCGCCAGCAGCTTGTCCCTAGCGCTGGGCAATGAGCAGTTCTTC. Residues: CASSLSLALGNEQFF. The full variable domain, in which reference TRBV5-1 and TRBJ2-1 provide the parts outside the CDR3, is KAGVTQTPRYLIKTRGQQVTLSCSPISGHRSVSWYQQTPGQGLQFLFEYFSETQRNKGNFPGRFSGRQFSNSRSEMNVSTLELGDSALYLCASSLSLALGNEQFFGPGTRLTVL.

This clone has a handful of counts. The chain combines TRBV18 with TRBJ1-1, with D maybe TRBD1 (6 bases). Trimming cost V 4 bases and J 1 base, with 13 bases left between them. This CDR3 contains 15 residues. CDR1 and CDR2 (germline): KGHSH, LQKENI. The DNA for the CDR3 is TGTGCCAGCTCACGTAACAGGGAGTGGAACACTGAAGCTTTCTTT. Translation gives CASSRNREWNTEAFF.

The V gene is TRBV11-2, the J gene TRBJ2-7; a weak D match, TRBD2 (5 bases). CDR1 is SGHAT, CDR2 FQNNGV, per germline. Deletions cut 3 bases from V and 3 bases from J, with 9 bases between. This CDR3 has 13 residues. The CDR3 DNA is TGTGCCAGCAGCTTCGGGGTTCTCTACGAGCAGTACTTC. Residues: CASSFGVLYEQYF. Full variable domain (outside the CDR3, taken from reference TRBV11-2 and TRBJ2-7): EAGVAQSPRYKIIEKRQSVAFWCNPISGHATLYWYQQILGQGPKLLIQFQNNGVVDDSQLPKDRFSAERLKGVDSTLKIQPAKLEDSAVYLCASSFGVLYEQYFGPGTRLTVT.

V gene TRBV5-1 combines with J gene TRBJ1-6; the match to TRBD1 covers 7 bases. CDR1 is SGHRS, CDR2 YFSETQ, per germline. This CDR3 spans 14 amino acids. J lost 7 bases, V lost 4 bases, and 5 bases had no gene match. The CDR3 protein is CASSLPGQNSPLHF. The CDR3 coding sequence is TGCGCCAGCAGCCTGCCGGGACAGAATTCACCCCTCCACTTT.

The J gene is TRBJ2-2, the V gene TRBV30; 9 bases agree with TRBD1. This CDR3 is built from 13 residues. Germline-derived CDR1 and CDR2 are GTSNPN and SVGIG (reference sequence). CDR3 residues: CALDRGTAGELFF. In DNA, the CDR3 is TGTGCTCTGGACAGGGGAACGGCCGGGGAGCTGTTTTTT.

V usage is TRBV4-1 and J usage is TRBJ2-2, with TRBD2 as a possible D gene (6 bases). The CDR3 runs to 15 residues. The V end lost 3 bases, the J end lost 6 bases, and 14 bases lay between the germline ends. Germline CDR1 reads MGHRA; CDR2 reads YSYEKL. The DNA of the CDR3 is TGCGCCAGCAGCCAGTCAGCGGGCTGGTCCGGGGAGCTGTTTTTT. Protein product: CASSQSAGWSGELFF.

This rearrangement joins TRBV7-2 to TRBJ1-1; D ambiguous. V was shortened by 1 base and J by 4 bases, with 7 bases between the two germline ends. The CDR3 totals 13 residues. CDR1 and CDR2 from the germline V gene are SGHTA and FQGNSA. The CDR3 loop is CASSLEGGTEAFF. CDR3 bases: TGTGCCAGCAGCTTAGAGGGAGGCACTGAAGCTTTCTTT.

V and J are TRBV6-5 and TRBJ1-1; TRBD1 agrees at 8 bases. Germline V lookup: CDR1 MNHEY, CDR2 SVGAGI. The CDR3 contains 13 residues. Germline trimming cut 2 bases from V and 12 bases from J; bases unmatched to any gene: 8. The CDR3: CASSYHDRGGPFF. The CDR3 DNA reads TGTGCCAGCAGTTACCACGACAGGGGAGGACCTTTCTTT.

The V and J genes are TRBV7-9 and TRBJ2-3; D gene unclear. The germline V gene has CDR1 SEHNR and CDR2 FQNEAQ (reference sequence). Trimming removed 1 base from V and 0 bases from J, with 11 bases in between. The length of the CDR3 is 16 residues. The CDR3 bases are TGTGCCAGCAGCTTAGTACTTTCAGGAAGCACAGATACGCAGTATTTT. The encoded protein is CASSLVLSGSTDTQYF.

The chain joins TRBV21-1 to TRBJ1-5; TRBD1 is the table's D call and was not checked against the DNA. TRBV21-1 is noted as a pseudogene. There are 16 residues in the CDR3. The CDR3 DNA reads TGTGCCAGCACCCACCGTGGCAGGGGTTACAATCAGCCCCAGCATTTT. This codes for CASTHRGRGYNQPQHF.

This clone has a single count. The chain recombines TRBV5-4 with TRBJ2-3, with 9 positions matching TRBD2. The V gene end was trimmed by 0 bases and the J gene end by 1 base; junction bases not matched to a gene: 3. The CDR3 totals 16 residues. Germline V gene lookup returns CDR1 SGHNT and CDR2 YYREEE (reference sequence). The CDR3 bases are TGTGCCAGCAGCTTGGGGGTAGCGGGGGGCACAGATACGCAGTATTTT. Its protein is CASSLGVAGGTDTQYF.

This clone is a singleton in its sample. This chain connects TRBV9 to TRBJ1-2; tentatively, D is TRBD1 (6 bases). The germline V gene has CDR1 SGDLS and CDR2 YYNGEE. Trimming shortened V by 0 bases and J by 4 bases, and 16 bases separated the two germline ends. The CDR3 length is 16 residues. The CDR3 region is CASSVVAQTGGYGYTF. The CDR3 DNA reads TGTGCCAGCAGCGTAGTGGCCCAGACAGGCGGCTATGGCTACACCTTC. Complete variable domain (other parts from reference TRBV9 and TRBJ1-2): DSGVTQTPKHLITATGQRVTLRCSPRSGDLSVYWYQQSLDQGLQFLIQYYNGEERAKGNILERFSAQQFPDLHSELNLSSLELGDSALYFCASSVVAQTGGYGYTFGSGTRLTVV.

This rearrangement joins TRBV5-4 to TRBJ2-7, with a tentative D call TRBD1 (6 bases). Germline V CDR1 and CDR2: SGHNT, YYREEE (reference sequence). The CDR3 totals 15 residues. The V end was cut by 0 bases, the J end by 6 bases, with 16 bases between. For the CDR3, the DNA is TGTGCCAGCAGCTTGGCCGGGCAGGGGATGCGCGAGCAGTACTTC. Translated, it gives CASSLAGQGMREQYF. Full variable domain (remainder filled in from reference TRBV5-4 and TRBJ2-7): ETGVTQSPTHLIKTRGQQVTLRCSSQSGHNTVSWYQQALGQGPQFIFQYYREEENGRGNFPPRFSGLQFPNYSSELNVNALELDDSALYLCASSLAGQGMREQYFGPGTRLTVT.

The chain couples TRBV7-2 to TRBJ1-5; 10 positions match TRBD1. CDR3 length equals 14 residues. CDR1 is SGHTA and CDR2 is FQGNSA in the germline V gene. The ends lost 5 bases at V and 6 bases at J; junction bases unmatched: 4. The chain's CDR3 is CASSIRQGAQPQHF. The CDR3 coding sequence is TGTGCCAGCAGCATTAGACAGGGGGCTCAGCCCCAGCATTTT.

V and J are TRBV14 and TRBJ1-6, with D possibly TRBD1 on 6 matching bases. V was cut by 6 bases and J by 10 bases, with 10 bases left in between. The V gene's germline CDR1 is SGHDN and CDR2 FVKESK. This CDR3 has 12 amino acids. CDR3 nucleotides: TGTGCCAGCAGACAGGGTGTATCACCCCTCCACTTT. Its translation: CASRQGVSPLHF. Looking up the rest from reference TRBV14 and TRBJ1-6 gives the full variable domain: EAGVTQFPSHSVIEKGQTVTLRCDPISGHDNLYWYRRVMGKEIKFLLHFVKESKQDESGMPNNRFLAERTGGTYSTLKVQPAELEDSGVYFCASRQGVSPLHFGNGTRLTVT.

This chain connects TRBV12-3 or TRBV12-4 to TRBJ1-3; D unresolved. This CDR3 comprises 12 residues. V shed 6 bases and J shed 4 bases, with 7 bases lying between them. CDR3 protein: CASRREGNTIYF. The CDR3 DNA reads as TGTGCCAGCAGGCGAGAAGGAAACACCATATATTTT.

The CDR3 region is CATSRGSRTGARTEAFF. The DNA for the CDR3 is TGTGCCACCAGCAGGGGGAGCCGGACAGGGGCAAGAACTGAAGCTTTCTTT. The rearrangement links TRBV15 to TRBJ1-1; 9 bases map to TRBD1. V lost 3 bases and J lost 5; bases outside the gene matches: 13. Germline CDR1 is LNHNV and CDR2 is YYDKDF (reference sequence). The CDR3 is 17 residues long. The full variable domain, completed using reference TRBV15 and TRBJ1-1, is DAMVIQNPRYQVTQFGKPVTLSCSQTLNHNVMYWYQQKSSQAPKLLFHYYDKDFNNEADTPDNFQSRRPNTSFCFLDIRSPGLGDTAMYLCATSRGSRTGARTEAFFGQGTRLTVV.

The table lists this clone with a count of one. The V gene is TRBV7-9, the J gene TRBJ2-5, with unresolved D. The V gene's germline CDR1 is SEHNR and CDR2 FQNEAQ (reference sequence). V lost 2 bases and J 5 bases, leaving 9 bases between the germline ends. This CDR3 has 13 residues. In nucleotides, the CDR3 is TGTGCCAGCAGCTTAAAAAGTAGCGAGACCCAGTACTTC. It is translated as CASSLKSSETQYF.

This clone showed up just once. This rearrangement joins TRBV5-1 to TRBJ2-7; 11 nucleotides agree with TRBD1. CDR3 length: 15 residues. After removal of 4 bases from V and 2 bases from J, the junction contained 5 bases not matched to a gene. Germline CDR1 and CDR2: SGHRS and YFSETQ. The CDR3 nucleotides read TGCGCCAGCAGCCGTGGACAGGGGGCAGCCTACGAGCAGTACTTC. Amino acids: CASSRGQGAAYEQYF.

This chain connects TRBV5-5 to TRBJ1-3; 9 nucleotides line up with TRBD1. The trim removed 0 bases at V and 2 bases at J, leaving 6 bases unmatched. The germline gives CDR1 SGHKS, CDR2 YYEKEE (reference sequence). The CDR3 sequence is 17 residues long. CDR3 residues: CASSLAVGTGPGNTIYF. CDR3 bases: TGTGCCAGCAGCTTGGCCGTCGGGACAGGGCCTGGAAACACCATATATTTT. Variable domain in full (rest from reference TRBV5-5 and TRBJ1-3): DAGVTQSPTHLIKTRGQQVTLRCSPISGHKSVSWYQQVLGQGPQFIFQYYEKEERGRGNFPDRFSARQFPNYSSELNVNALLLGDSALYLCASSLAVGTGPGNTIYFGEGSWLTVV.

The chain employs TRBV7-9 and TRBJ1-1, with 7 bases that match TRBD1. The CDR3 length is 13 residues. The germline gives CDR1 SEHNR, CDR2 FQNEAQ (reference sequence). J gave up 6 bases and V 5 bases, and 6 bases lay outside the gene matches. In DNA, the CDR3 is TGTGCCAGCAGCCGCGACAGGGAGTCTGAAGCTTTCTTT. Translating it yields CASSRDRESEAFF.

For this clone: This same CDR3 is encoded by further DNA sequences in the sample. The gene calls are TRBV12-5 and TRBJ1-1, with 8 bases identical to TRBD1. Germline V CDR1 and CDR2: LGHNT, FRNRAP. V lost 3 bases and J lost 5; bases outside the gene matches: 2. The CDR3 consists of 13 residues. The CDR3 region has the DNA TGTGCTAGTGGTTTACAGGGGGGGACTGAAGCTTTCTTT. It encodes CASGLQGGTEAFF.

This clone came up once. The genes are TRBV7-9 and TRBJ2-1, with D perhaps TRBD2 (6 bases). Germline-derived CDR1 and CDR2 are SEHNR and FQNEAQ (reference sequence). Trimming took 2 bases from V and 0 from J, leaving 11 bases between them. The CDR3 runs 16 residues. CDR3 in amino acids: CASSLRWGDSYNEQFF. The CDR3 DNA sequence: TGTGCCAGCAGCTTACGGTGGGGGGACTCCTACAATGAGCAGTTCTTC.

The chain has TRBV3-1 (or the pseudogene TRBV3-2) and TRBJ2-2; perhaps TRBD2 as D (7 bases). The V gene lost 4 bases and the J gene lost 5 bases, with 17 bases spanning the gap. In germline, CDR1 is LGHDT, CDR2 YNNKEL (reference sequence). The CDR3 has 16 residues. CDR3 DNA sequence: TGTGCCAGCAGCCGGAGGGGGGGCGCGGGGACCGGGGAGCTGTTTTTT. Residues: CASSRRGGAGTGELFF.

This chain uses TRBV7-2 with TRBJ1-2; D not resolved. The germline gives CDR1 SGHTA, CDR2 FQGNSA. Trimming pared 5 bases from V and 1 base from J, leaving 8 bases between. The CDR3 contains 13 residues. In nucleotides, the CDR3 is TGTGCCAGCAGCCGACACAATAACTATGGCTACACCTTC. Protein product: CASSRHNNYGYTF.

This clone was found once. This chain uses TRBV10-3 with TRBJ1-3; no clear D gene. The CDR3 length is 15 residues. The ends were cut back, 2 bases at V and 2 bases at J, with 10 bases in the middle. Germline V lookup: CDR1 ENHRY, CDR2 SYGVKD. CDR3 DNA: TGTGCCATCAGTGAGAGCGGGGTGGCTGGAAACACCATATATTTT. It is translated as CAISESGVAGNTIYF.

V is TRBV25-1 and J is TRBJ1-3; D may be TRBD1 (6 bases). Germline-derived CDR1 and CDR2 are MGHDK and SYGVNS. Between the trimmed V and J ends, which lost 2 bases and 2 bases, there was a span of 13 bases. CDR3 length equals 16 residues. CDR3 amino acids: CASSESRTDPGNTIYF. CDR3 DNA sequence: TGTGCCAGCAGTGAAAGCCGGACAGATCCTGGAAACACCATATATTTT.

The chain recombines TRBV7-2 with TRBJ2-5, with D maybe TRBD1 (5 bases). The CDR3 has 13 amino acids. V lost 1 base and J lost 5, with 8 bases in between. The germline CDR1 and CDR2 sequences are SGHTA and FQGNSA. The CDR3 region is CASSLGRAETQYF. CDR3 DNA: TGTGCCAGCAGCTTAGGCAGGGCTGAGACCCAGTACTTC. Full variable domain (outside the CDR3, taken from reference TRBV7-2 and TRBJ2-5): GAGVSQSPSNKVTEKGKDVELRCDPISGHTALYWYRQSLGQGLEFLIYFQGNSAPDKSGLPSDRFSAERTGGSVSTLTIQRTQQEDSAVYLCASSLGRAETQYFGPGTRLLVL.